This T cell receptor beta chain was identified during a study of shared clonotypes between healthy human individuals. Study-level information: Donors had three CD4 naive, three CD4 memory, two CD8 naive and one CD8 memory plate apiece. Study-wide findings and caveats: Lower generation probabilities were found for non-shared clonotypes than for those shared by all four donors. Generally, estimated richness proved larger in naive subsets than it did in memory subsets.

Source study methods: ImmunoSEQ supplied junction-only sequences lacking quality scores, so filtering was different. Generated by immunoSEQ multiplex PCR, the TCRdb table keeps only in-frame clones and is missing some. D and trimming come from the DNA, and the V and J calls and clone size come from that table. The sample lists about 1.1 million clones, approximately 80% occurring once. With regard to this clone: Its matching antigen is unknown.

CDR1 is ENHRY and CDR2 is SYGVKD in the germline V gene. The CDR3 is 21 residues long. Deletions cut 3 bases from V and 4 bases from J, with 28 bases between. Sequencing was carried out using memory CD4+ T cells from PBMCs. As for subset: CD45RA-negative fraction. J is TRBJ1-6 and V is TRBV10-3; D is ambiguous. This sequence was found in a man younger than 35 in good health. Some clones in this sample may be carry-over from other donors' samples. This chain's CDR3 is CAISDTAAPGPTTGYNSPLHF. The CDR3 nucleotides read TGTGCCATCAGTGATACCGCCGCTCCAGGACCCACCACTGGATATAATTCACCCCTCCACTTT.